The 24 T cell receptor beta chains in this list originate from one sample, sequenced in a study of CD8+CD57+ T cells in acquired aplastic anemia. Profiling that covered TCR beta VDJ and CDR3 relied on genomic DNA as its template. TCRdb re-called the reads through MiXCR, storing one row per CDR3 protein. The sample has about 200,000 distinct CDR3 sequences, 65% seen once. CD8+CD57+ cell expansion had been shown by flow cytometry in patients chosen for sequencing. The sequenced sample consisted of sorted CD4+, CD8+, or CD8+CD57+ T cells (not recorded which) from PBMCs. These receptors were taken from a human donor with aplastic anemia.

The chain employs TRBV24-1 and TRBJ2-3; possible D gene TRBD2, 5 bases. V was clipped by 11 bases and J by 11 bases, with 16 bases between them. The germline gives CDR1 KGHDR, CDR2 SFDVKD. The CDR3 contains 11 residues. CDR3 coding DNA: TGTGCCAGCACCGACCGCCGGGGGCAGTATTTT. Translation gives CASTDRRGQYF.

This clonotype came up many times. The CDR3 coding sequence is TGTGCCAGCACCTCACAGGGGGCTTGGAACGAGCAGTACTTC. Translation: CASTSQGAWNEQYF. The chain is built from TRBV6-6 and TRBJ2-7; TRBD1 agrees at 9 bases. V dropped 7 bases and J dropped 5; count of bases not matched to a gene: 9. Germline CDR1 reads MNHNY; CDR2 reads SVGAGI (reference sequence). The CDR3 runs to 14 residues.

This clonotype was seen many times. J is TRBJ1-6 and V is TRBV6-2 or TRBV6-3; 7 bases agree with TRBD1. The length of the CDR3 is 14 residues. Trimming cost V 2 bases and J 7 bases; bases outside gene matches: 2. Germline loops: CDR1 MNHEY, CDR2 SVGEGT. CDR3 coding DNA: TGTGCCAGCAGTTACGGGGACAGAAATTCACCCCTCCACTTT. Protein product: CASSYGDRNSPLHF.

V is TRBV11-2 and J is TRBJ2-7; perhaps TRBD1 as D (7 bases). V lost 3 bases to trimming and J lost 1 base, with 19 bases between them. This CDR3 is 17 amino acids long. Germline values: CDR1 SGHAT, CDR2 FQNNGV. In nucleotides, the CDR3 is TGTGCCAGCAGCTTGCTGGGCGGGACAGACTTATCCTACGAGCAGTACTTC. It is translated as CASSLLGGTDLSYEQYF.

CDR3 sequence (DNA): TGCAGTGCTAGTTACACCGGGACAGGGGGCGAGCAGTACTTC. Its translation: CSASYTGTGGEQYF. The chain links TRBV20-1 to TRBJ2-7, with TRBD1 identical over 11 bases. Unmatched junction bases numbered 7, after V lost 3 bases and J lost 6 bases. Germline CDR1 reads DFQATT; CDR2 reads SNEGSKA (reference sequence). This CDR3 contains 14 residues.

This chain links TRBV25-1 with TRBJ2-1, with 14 bases aligning to TRBD2. The germline V gene has CDR1 MGHDK and CDR2 SYGVNS. CDR3 length: 18 residues. The junction had 8 bases not matched to a gene; V was cut back by 6 bases and J by 1 base. CDR3 amino acids: CASSPGLAGAVSYNEQFF. Here the CDR3 DNA reads TGTGCCAGCAGCCCGGGACTAGCGGGGGCCGTATCCTACAATGAGCAGTTCTTC.

This chain joins TRBV12-3 or TRBV12-4 and TRBJ2-7; 8 nucleotides line up with TRBD1. Trimming cost V 6 bases and J 2 bases; bases outside gene matches: 6. The CDR3 extends over 14 amino acids. The CDR3 sequence is CASSPTGAPYEQYF. DNA for the CDR3: TGTGCCAGCAGCCCGACAGGGGCTCCCTACGAGCAGTACTTC.

This CDR3 is CASSVDQERGEQYF. CDR3 nucleotide sequence: TGTGCCAGCAGCGTAGACCAGGAGCGTGGCGAGCAGTACTTC. The chain combines TRBV9 with TRBJ2-7; D is uncertain. Trimming took off 0 bases at V and 6 bases at J, with 13 bases between the two ends. The CDR3 extends over 14 amino acids. CDR1 SGDLS and CDR2 YYNGEE come from the germline V gene.

This clonotype was found a few times. CDR3 coding DNA: TGTGCCAGCAGCTTGGGTGGCTACACCTTC. It specifies CASSLGGYTF. This rearrangement joins TRBV5-6 to TRBJ1-2, with unresolved D. The CDR3 runs to 10 residues. Trimming shortened V by 0 bases and J by 7 bases, and 1 base separated the two germline ends. Germline V gene sequence: CDR1 SGHDT, CDR2 YYEEEE.

The chain couples TRBV2 to TRBJ2-7; 9 bases line up with TRBD1. This CDR3 is built from 13 residues. Trimming at V came to 6 bases and at J to 3 bases, leaving 3 bases not matched to a gene. Germline V CDR1 and CDR2: SNHLY, FYNNEI. The chain's CDR3 is CASRGGQGYEQYF. The CDR3 DNA is TGTGCCAGCAGAGGGGGACAGGGCTACGAGCAGTACTTC.

The chain couples TRBV20-1 to TRBJ2-5; TRBD1 matches 11 bases. This CDR3 has 15 amino acids. V shed 3 bases, J shed 4 bases, and the junction held 7 bases outside the gene matches. CDR1 is DFQATT, CDR2 SNEGSKA, per germline (reference sequence). CDR3 in amino acids: CSASRGTGGLETQYF. CDR3 nucleotide sequence: TGCAGTGCTAGTAGGGGGACAGGGGGTTTAGAGACCCAGTACTTC.

The chain links TRBV19 to TRBJ2-3; D not certain. Germline V gene sequence: CDR1 LNHDA, CDR2 SQIVND (reference sequence). Trimming stripped 11 bases from V and 7 bases from J, with 7 bases between. This CDR3 is 9 amino acids long. The CDR3 protein is CAPRNTQYF. CDR3 coding DNA: TGTGCCCCGAGAAATACGCAGTATTTT.

This clonotype was detected many times. The V call is TRBV7-2, the J call TRBJ2-7, with TRBD2 identical over 11 bases. CDR1 is SGHTA, CDR2 FQGNSA, per germline. With V trimmed by 5 bases and J by 3 bases, 6 bases remained unmatched. CDR3 size: 15 residues. The CDR3 DNA reads TGTGCCAGCAGCGGGCCTAGCGGGGGGATCTACGAGCAGTACTTC. It is translated as CASSGPSGGIYEQYF.

V and J are TRBV7-2 and TRBJ1-4, with a possible D match to TRBD1 (6 bases). The germline gives CDR1 SGHTA, CDR2 FQGNSA. The CDR3 runs to 15 residues. V shed 5 bases and J shed 6 bases, with 16 bases lying between them. CDR3 region: CASSQGRGDYEKLFF. CDR3 DNA sequence: TGTGCCAGCAGCCAGGGCAGGGGCGATTATGAAAAACTGTTTTTT.

The chain has TRBV12-5 and TRBJ2-5; D gene ambiguous. Trimming shortened V by 6 bases and J by 5 bases, and 7 bases separated the two germline ends. Germline CDR1 reads LGHNT; CDR2 reads FRNRAP. This CDR3 comprises 11 residues. The CDR3 DNA follows: TGTGCTAGTGGAAAATTGGAGACCCAGTACTTC. Its translation is CASGKLETQYF.

The chain combines TRBV25-1 with TRBJ2-1, with 8 bases identical to TRBD1. The V gene end was trimmed by 3 bases and the J gene end by 6 bases; junction bases not matched to a gene: 10. From germline, CDR1 is MGHDK and CDR2 SYGVNS. This CDR3 is 16 amino acids long. CDR3 nucleotides: TGTGCCAGCAGTGACCCCGGACAGGGTCGAAGCAATGAGCAGTTCTTC. It encodes CASSDPGQGRSNEQFF.

This clonotype was counted many times. One end of the junction is discordant with germline, which a read error may explain. The CDR3 region has the DNA TGTGCTAGCAGCTTAGGGCCTTTACTTCAGGAGCAGTTCTTC. Its translation: CASSLGPLLQEQFF. The V call is TRBV7-7, the J call TRBJ2-1; D gene unclear. CDR3 length: 14 amino acids. The germline gives CDR1 SSHAT, CDR2 FNYEAQ (reference sequence).

The table lists this clonotype with a few counts. This rearrangement joins TRBV5-1 to TRBJ2-7, with D perhaps matching TRBD1 or TRBD2 (5 bases each). This CDR3 region has 15 residues. CDR1 is SGHRS and CDR2 is YFSETQ in the germline V gene. V was shortened by 0 bases and J by 7 bases, with 17 bases between the two germline ends. CDR3 in DNA: TGCGCCAGCAGCTTGGACGGGGCCAAACTGGGGGAGCAGTACTTC. This encodes CASSLDGAKLGEQYF.

V is TRBV12-3 or TRBV12-4 and J is TRBJ1-5; the D gene is possibly TRBD1 (5 bases). Trimming shortened V by 3 bases and J by 2 bases, and 11 bases separated the two germline ends. The CDR3 length is 15 residues. CDR3 in amino acids: CASSFQGGRNQPQHF. The CDR3 region has the DNA TGTGCCAGCAGTTTCCAGGGAGGACGCAATCAGCCCCAGCATTTT.

This sequence joins TRBV15 and TRBJ2-1; 9 positions agree with TRBD1. The CDR3 is 17 residues long. Per the germline V gene, CDR1 is LNHNV and CDR2 is YYDKDF (reference sequence). J gave up 9 bases and V 1 base, and 13 bases lay outside the gene matches. DNA for the CDR3: TGTGCCACCAGCAGAGGGACAGGGGTTACTATCTATGGTGAGCAGTTCTTC. Protein product: CATSRGTGVTIYGEQFF.

Here the CDR3 reads CAISDLAGDYNEQFF. In nucleotides, the CDR3 is TGTGCCATCAGTGATCTAGCGGGAGACTACAATGAGCAGTTCTTC. The chain joins TRBV10-3 to TRBJ2-1; 10 bases map to TRBD2. V was pared by 3 bases and J by 3 bases, with 2 bases of the junction left unmatched. There are 15 residues in the CDR3. Germline assignment: CDR1 ENHRY and CDR2 SYGVKD.

The chain joins TRBV20-1 to TRBJ2-2; 13 nucleotides line up with TRBD2. The V and J ends lost 5 bases and 7 bases, in that order; junction bases with no gene match: 7. Per the germline V gene, CDR1 is DFQATT and CDR2 is SNEGSKA (reference sequence). This CDR3 has 15 residues. CDR3 sequence: CSARGTSGMSGELFF. The DNA for the CDR3 is TGCAGTGCTCGGGGGACTAGCGGGATGAGCGGGGAGCTGTTTTTT.

The J gene is TRBJ2-3, the V gene TRBV20-1; weak D call: TRBD2 (5 bases). Germline lookup yields CDR1 DFQATT and CDR2 SNEGSKA (reference sequence). The CDR3 has 14 residues. V lost 7 bases and J 2 bases, leaving 16 bases between the germline ends. The CDR3 reads CSVWSGRDTDTQYF. The CDR3, as DNA: TGCAGTGTTTGGTCCGGACGGGACACAGATACGCAGTATTTT.

With regard to this clonotype: Its ends do not fully match the called genes, so a read error is possible. This sequence joins TRBV5-6 and TRBJ2-7; 8 nucleotides agree with TRBD2. The CDR3 runs 14 residues. Germline CDR1 reads SGHDT; CDR2 reads YYEEEE. DNA for the CDR3: TGTGCCAGTAGCTTAAGCGGGAGTAGCCACGAGCAGTACTTC. It specifies CASSLSGSSHEQYF.